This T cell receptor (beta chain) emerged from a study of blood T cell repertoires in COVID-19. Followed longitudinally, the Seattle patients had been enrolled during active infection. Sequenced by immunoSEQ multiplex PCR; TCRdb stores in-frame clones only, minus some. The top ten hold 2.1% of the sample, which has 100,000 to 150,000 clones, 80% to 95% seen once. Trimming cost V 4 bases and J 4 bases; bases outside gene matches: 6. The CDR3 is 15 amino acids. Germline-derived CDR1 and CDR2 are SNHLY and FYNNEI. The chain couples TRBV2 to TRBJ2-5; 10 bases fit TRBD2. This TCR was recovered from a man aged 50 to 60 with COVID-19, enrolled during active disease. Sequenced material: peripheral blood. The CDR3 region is CASSVVSGRRETQYF. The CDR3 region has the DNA TGTGCCAGCAGTGTAGTTAGCGGGAGGCGAGAGACCCAGTACTTC.